These 10 T cell receptor beta chains originate from one sample sequenced in a study of blood T cells in healthy people across ages (dated by TCRdb to about 2015). The library was produced with 5' RACE. TCRdb shows the sequencer as Illumina HiSeq 2500. A second about 7 to 11 cycle PCR used a sample-barcoded 5' primer and a J-beta primer mix. TCRdb passed the public sequencing reads through fastp at Q25 and MiXCR, retaining productive beta sequences. For every CDR3 protein sequence, its rows merge into one entry that carries the most common genes and DNA. The sample table shows about a million distinct CDR3 sequences, and under 40% are seen once. The ten most abundant clones make up around 13% of the sample. Sequencing was done on a sample of blood. These receptors all come from a young man in good health.

The genes are TRBV11-2 and TRBJ2-5, with 7 nucleotides matching TRBD2. Germline values: CDR1 SGHAT, CDR2 FQNNGV. V was pared by 2 bases and J by 11 bases, with 17 bases of the junction left unmatched. CDR3 length equals 16 residues. The CDR3 protein is CASSLPSGAYYNEQYF. The CDR3 bases are TGTGCCAGCAGCTTACCAAGCGGGGCCTACTACAATGAGCAGTACTTC.

The chain couples TRBV15 to TRBJ1-1; D is unresolved. Trimming removed 0 bases at V and 6 bases at J, with 11 bases between. Germline V lookup: CDR1 LNHNV, CDR2 YYDKDF (reference sequence). There are 14 residues in the CDR3. The CDR3 nucleotides are TGTGCCACCAGCAGAGATTTCGGTGAACCTGAAGCTTTCTTT. Translation gives CATSRDFGEPEAFF.

CDR3 residues: CAISEGIERGVRSGANVLTF. The CDR3 coding sequence is TGTGCCATCAGTGAGGGGATTGAGCGGGGGGTCCGCTCTGGGGCCAACGTCCTGACTTTC. The chain employs TRBV10-3 and TRBJ2-6; 9 bases line up with TRBD2. Looked up from germline, CDR1 is ENHRY and CDR2 is SYGVKD. Unmatched junction bases numbered 11, after V lost 2 bases and J lost 0 bases. There are 20 residues in the CDR3.

V usage is TRBV6-6 and J usage is TRBJ1-5, with D perhaps TRBD1 (5 bases). The V end lost 0 bases, the J end lost 7 bases, and 10 bases lay between the germline ends. Germline V CDR1 and CDR2: MNHNY, SVGAGI (reference sequence). The CDR3 length is 14 residues. The CDR3 bases are TGTGCCAGCAGTTACTCTGGGGGTTGCCAGCCCCAGCATTTT. This codes for CASSYSGGCQPQHF.

The J gene is TRBJ1-2, the V gene TRBV5-1; D gene ambiguous. The CDR3 length is 13 residues. Trimming removed 1 base at V and 2 bases at J, with 6 bases between. Germline V lookup: CDR1 SGHRS, CDR2 YFSETQ. The CDR3 region is CASSLFLNYGYTF. The CDR3 DNA follows: TGCGCCAGCAGCTTGTTTCTGAACTATGGCTACACCTTC.

Regarding this clonotype: A read error may produce the germline difference seen at one junction end. J is TRBJ2-3 and V is TRBV18, with D unresolved. Germline V lookup: CDR1 KGHSH, CDR2 LQKENI. The CDR3 loop spans 15 amino acids. The CDR3 here is CVSSPTDISTDTQYF. DNA of the CDR3: TGTGTCAGCTCACCAACCGACATCTCCACAGATACGCAGTATTTT. The full variable domain, with the rest looked up from reference TRBV18 and TRBJ2-3, is NAGVMQNPRHLVRRRGQEARLRCSPMKGHSHVYWYRQLPEEGLKFMVYLQKENIIDESGMPKERFSAEFPKEGPSILRIQQVVRGDSAAYFCVSSPTDISTDTQYFGPGTRLTVL.

The chain is built from TRBV20-1 and TRBJ1-5, with D uncertain. Germline V gene lookup returns CDR1 DFQATT and CDR2 SNEGSKA (reference sequence). Trimming cost V 3 bases and J 0 bases, with 9 bases left between them. This CDR3 spans 14 amino acids. The CDR3 DNA follows: TGCAGTGCTAGGTACAGCTATAGCAATCAGCCCCAGCATTTT. This gives the protein CSARYSYSNQPQHF.

This clonotype was seen a few times. The chain combines TRBV7-2 with TRBJ1-2; D might be TRBD1 (6 bases). The V end lost 5 bases, the J end lost 4 bases, and 17 bases lay between the germline ends. CDR1 SGHTA and CDR2 FQGNSA come from the germline V gene. This CDR3 is built from 15 residues. Here the CDR3 DNA reads TGTGCCAGCAGCCTCCAACAGGGAATGGGCTATGGCTACACCTTC. Encoded protein: CASSLQQGMGYGYTF.

This clonotype was recorded a few times. This chain connects TRBV20-1 to TRBJ2-5; TRBD1 matches 7 bases. With V trimmed by 3 bases and J by 3 bases, 7 bases remained unmatched. This CDR3 has 14 amino acids. Per the germline V gene, CDR1 is DFQATT and CDR2 is SNEGSKA (reference sequence). The CDR3 DNA reads as TGCAGTGCTAGCCTGGGACAGCTTAAAGAGACCCAGTACTTC. The encoded protein is CSASLGQLKETQYF.

This clonotype was recorded a few times. The chain employs TRBV29-1 and TRBJ2-3; 8 bases align to TRBD1. V lost 6 bases and J lost 1; bases outside the gene matches: 3. Germline loops: CDR1 SQVTM, CDR2 ANQGSEA. The CDR3 has 13 residues. CDR3 loop: CSVRGQGTDTQYF. The DNA for the CDR3 is TGCAGCGTGAGGGGACAGGGCACAGATACGCAGTATTTT.